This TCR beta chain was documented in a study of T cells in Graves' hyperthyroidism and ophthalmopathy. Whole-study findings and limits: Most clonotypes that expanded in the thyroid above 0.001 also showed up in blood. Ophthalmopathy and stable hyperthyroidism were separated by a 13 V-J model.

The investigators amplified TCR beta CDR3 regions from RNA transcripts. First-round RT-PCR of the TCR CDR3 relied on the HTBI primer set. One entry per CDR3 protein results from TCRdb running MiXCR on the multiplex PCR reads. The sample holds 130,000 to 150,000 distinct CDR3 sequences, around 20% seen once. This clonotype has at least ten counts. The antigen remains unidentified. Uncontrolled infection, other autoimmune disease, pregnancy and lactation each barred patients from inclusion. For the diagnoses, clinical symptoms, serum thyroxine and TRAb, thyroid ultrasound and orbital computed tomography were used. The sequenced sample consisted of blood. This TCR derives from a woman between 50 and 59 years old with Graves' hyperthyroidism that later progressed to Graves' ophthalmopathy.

CDR3: CASSEVGLLYNEQFF. In DNA form, the CDR3 reads TGTGCCAGCAGTGAGGTGGGCCTACTCTACAATGAGCAGTTCTTC. V gene TRBV28 combines with J gene TRBJ2-1, with D unresolved. The V gene's germline CDR1 is MDHEN and CDR2 SYDVKM. The CDR3 contains 15 residues. Trimming left V 5 bases short and J 3 bases short, with 14 bases between.